The following is a T cell receptor (beta chain) sequence with its context. TCRdb analysed the 5' RACE reads with MiXCR anew, one entry per CDR3 protein. The sample includes hundreds of thousands of distinct CDR3 sequences, approximately 12% of them seen just once. CDR3 length: 16 residues. CDR1 DFQATT and CDR2 SNEGSKA come from the germline V gene (reference sequence). V shed 0 bases and J 2 bases; nucleotides not matched to a gene: 4. The data belong to a study of T cells after yellow fever vaccination. The input for sequencing was PBMCs, taken on the day of the yellow fever booster vaccination. The chain joins TRBV20-1 to TRBJ2-3, with TRBD2 matching over 11 bases. The origin of this receptor is a young man who received the YFV17D yellow fever vaccine. DNA of the CDR3: TGCAGTGCTAGAGATCGTAGCGGGAGGGCCACAGATACGCAGTATTTT. This encodes CSARDRSGRATDTQYF.